This T cell receptor (beta chain) was identified during a study of human T cells and chemical hapten exposure. This clonotype was recorded a few times. Stated time point: patch test 2, 6 weeks after DPC sensitization. Treatment here: therapeutic diphenylcyclopropenone sensitization with weekly scalp DPC. V lost 7 bases and J lost 0, with 12 bases in between. CDR3 length: 14 amino acids. Germline CDR1 MDHEN, CDR2 SYDVKM. TCRdb re-analysed the RACE reads in MiXCR, keeping a single row per CDR3 protein. The table has tens of thousands of distinct CDR3 sequences, roughly 8.5% seen once. This sample comprised whole blood, obtained in connection with sensitization to the hapten diphenylcyclopropenone (DPC). This TCR was sampled from a woman in her fifties or sixties with alopecia areata. Some clones in this sample may be carry-over from other donors' samples. The chain links TRBV28 to TRBJ1-1, with D perhaps TRBD1 (5 bases). The CDR3 DNA reads TGTGCCAGCAAACCGGGGACCTTGAACACTGAAGCTTTCTTT. This translates into CASKPGTLNTEAFF. Supplemented by reference TRBV28 and TRBJ1-1, the full variable domain reads DVKVTQSSRYLVKRTGEKVFLECVQDMDHENMFWYRQDPGLGLRLIYFSYDVKMKEKGDIPEGYSVSREKKERFSLILESASTNQTSMYLCASKPGTLNTEAFFGQGTRLTVV.